What follows are 9 T cell receptor beta chains derived from one specimen sequenced in a study of shared clonotypes between healthy human individuals. Generated by immunoSEQ multiplex PCR, the TCRdb table keeps only in-frame clones and is missing some. The profile covers roughly 2,500,000 clones, with 90% to 95% appearing a single time and roughly 0.39% taken by the ten largest. Sequenced sample: naive CD4+ T cells from PBMCs. Subset defined: CD45RA+ positively selected. These receptors were taken from a man younger than 35 in good health. Some clones in this sample may be carry-over from other donors' samples.

J is TRBJ1-1 and V is TRBV18; TRBD1 agrees at 12 bases. Germline V lookup: CDR1 KGHSH, CDR2 LQKENI. The CDR3 consists of 17 residues. V lost 6 bases and J lost 0; bases outside the gene matches: 8. The CDR3, as DNA: TGTGCCAGCTCTCAGACCGGGACAGGGGGCATGAACACTGAAGCTTTCTTT. It encodes CASSQTGTGGMNTEAFF.

The chain is built from TRBV29-1 and TRBJ2-7; D possibly corresponds to TRBD1 (5 bases). This CDR3 has 13 amino acids. The ends were cut back, 1 base at V and 6 bases at J, with 13 bases in the middle. Germline V CDR1 and CDR2: SQVTM, ANQGSEA. The CDR3 DNA follows: TGCAGCGTTGAAGGAGTAGGGGTCCGCGAGCAGTACTTC. It yields the protein CSVEGVGVREQYF.

The chain carries TRBV7-9 and TRBJ2-2, with TRBD1 identical over 7 bases. From germline, CDR1 is SEHNR and CDR2 FQNEAQ (reference sequence). There are 18 residues in the CDR3. The junction had 19 bases not matched to a gene; V was cut back by 5 bases and J by 7 bases. The CDR3 DNA sequence: TGTGCCAGCAGCACAAAACCGGGACAGTCTCCTTGGGGCGGGGAGCTGTTTTTT. This gives the protein CASSTKPGQSPWGGELFF.

The chain recombines TRBV10-3 with TRBJ1-5, with D possibly being TRBD1 (6 bases). Trimming removed 6 bases from V and 7 bases from J, with 13 bases in between. The CDR3 is 13 residues long. The V gene's germline CDR1 is ENHRY and CDR2 SYGVKD. CDR3 loop: CAIRASGDQPQHF. The CDR3 DNA sequence: TGTGCCATCAGAGCGTCAGGGGACCAGCCCCAGCATTTT.

The chain employs TRBV30 and TRBJ2-1, with D unclear. Germline lookup yields CDR1 GTSNPN and CDR2 SVGIG (reference sequence). The CDR3 has 14 amino acids. Trimming took off 1 base at V and 3 bases at J, with 10 bases between the two ends. Here the CDR3 reads CAWSEWSLYNEQFF. The CDR3 bases are TGTGCCTGGAGTGAGTGGTCCCTCTACAATGAGCAGTTCTTC.

CDR3 sequence (DNA): TGTGCCAGCAGTTACCGTGCAGACCGGAACACTGAAGCTTTCTTT. Encoded protein: CASSYRADRNTEAFF. V usage is TRBV6-5 and J usage is TRBJ1-1, with D unclear. Germline-derived CDR1 and CDR2 are MNHEY and SVGAGI. V was cut by 2 bases and J by 1 base, with 11 bases left in between. The CDR3 loop spans 15 amino acids.

This clone is a singleton in its sample. The J gene is TRBJ1-2, the V gene TRBV5-4, with D tentatively TRBD1 (5 bases). The CDR3 is 15 amino acids. Germline lookup yields CDR1 SGHNT and CDR2 YYREEE (reference sequence). The V and J ends lost 0 bases and 4 bases respectively, with 13 bases between them. The CDR3 sequence: CASSLEDRGGYGYTF. In nucleotides, the CDR3 is TGTGCCAGCAGCTTGGAAGACAGAGGAGGCTATGGCTACACCTTC.

This chain links TRBV6-5 with TRBJ2-7; tentatively, D is TRBD1 (6 bases). V was clipped by 6 bases and J by 3 bases, with 15 bases between them. Per the germline V gene, CDR1 is MNHEY and CDR2 is SVGAGI. This CDR3 has 14 residues. The CDR3 loop is CASSPDRRVYEQYF. The CDR3 DNA reads as TGTGCCAGCAGCCCGGACAGAAGGGTCTACGAGCAGTACTTC.

The gene calls are TRBV14 and TRBJ2-7; the match to TRBD2 covers 7 bases. J lost 0 bases, V lost 3 bases, and 5 bases had no gene match. Per the germline V gene, CDR1 is SGHDN and CDR2 is FVKESK. The CDR3 extends over 15 amino acids. The CDR3 sequence is CASSHLGGSSYEQYF. CDR3 DNA sequence: TGTGCCAGCAGCCACCTTGGCGGGAGCTCCTACGAGCAGTACTTC.